This T cell receptor (beta chain) appears in the sequencing data of a study of neurological immune-mediated disorders. TCRdb processed the 5' RACE reads anew with MiXCR; each CDR3 protein has one entry. Among about 25,000 distinct CDR3 sequences listed, around 3.4% were seen once. Trimming took off 4 bases at V and 1 base at J, with 11 bases between the two ends. From germline, CDR1 is SGDLS and CDR2 YYNGEE. The CDR3 consists of 14 residues. There are many counts of this clonotype. The J gene is TRBJ1-1, the V gene TRBV9, with D uncertain. The receptor's source is a woman under 40 with multiple sclerosis. What was sequenced was PBMCs. The chain's CDR3 is CASSPRGENTEAFF. As DNA, the CDR3 is TGTGCCAGCAGCCCTCGGGGAGAGAACACTGAAGCTTTCTTT.